This T cell receptor (beta chain) comes out of a study of CD8 T cells in ankylosing spondylitis. Overall study findings and caveats: Significantly higher representation of disease-linked clones was reported for matched ankylosing spondylitis synovial fluid. Characteristic, it appeared, of ankylosing spondylitis blood was a TCR beta motif of eight highly homologous variants.

V was trimmed by 5 bases and J by 4 bases, leaving 11 bases between them. This CDR3 has 13 amino acids. In germline, CDR1 is ENHRY, CDR2 SYGVKD. Library preparation for TCR beta used quantitative 5'-RACE with molecular barcodes. One entry per CDR3 protein results from TCRdb running MiXCR on the 5' RACE reads. The profile shows under 450,000 distinct CDR3 sequences, roughly 18% of them singletons. This clonotype was counted a few times. What it binds is unknown. This sequence originates from a male donor with ankylosing spondylitis. Sequenced: blood, either unsorted or a sorted T cell fraction (not recorded which). V gene TRBV10-3 combines with J gene TRBJ1-2, with D hard to call. CDR3 protein: CAISPVNLYGYTF. In DNA form, the CDR3 reads TGTGCCATCAGTCCGGTTAACCTCTATGGCTACACCTTC.